These 32 T cell receptor beta chains were all obtained from the same sample, sequenced in a study of shared clonotypes between healthy human individuals. Using immunoSEQ multiplex PCR, the repertoire was profiled, and TCRdb retains in-frame clones only, with some absent. The repertoire holds 450,000 to 500,000 clones, with around 73% as singletons. The sample consisted of PBMCs. These receptors were taken from a middle-aged woman in good health. Some clones in this sample may be carry-over from other donors' samples.

A single count supports this clone. V usage is TRBV5-6 and J usage is TRBJ2-2, with 16 nucleotides matching TRBD2. The CDR3 is 19 residues long. The V gene end was trimmed by 0 bases and the J gene end by 2 bases; junction bases not matched to a gene: 4. Germline CDR1 SGHDT, CDR2 YYEEEE. The CDR3 region is CASSLVGLAGGGNTGELFF. DNA for the CDR3: TGTGCCAGCAGCTTGGTGGGACTAGCGGGAGGGGGCAACACCGGGGAGCTGTTTTTT.

This clone has more than one count but fewer than ten. V usage is TRBV4-1 and J usage is TRBJ2-3; tentatively, D is TRBD2 (6 bases). The germline V and J ends were trimmed by 4 bases and 3 bases, with 11 bases remaining between them. Looked up from germline, CDR1 is MGHRA and CDR2 is YSYEKL. There are 14 residues in the CDR3. CDR3 loop: CASSRGTYTDTQYF. CDR3 in DNA: TGCGCCAGCAGCCGCGGGACTTATACAGATACGCAGTATTTT.

The rearrangement joins TRBV20-1 to TRBJ1-1; D may be TRBD1 (5 bases). With 0 bases removed from V and 7 bases from J, the gap between germline ends came to 6 bases. The CDR3 spans 11 residues. CDR1 is DFQATT and CDR2 is SNEGSKA in the germline V gene (reference sequence). The CDR3, as DNA: TGCAGTGCTAGAGAGGGGGGTGAAGCTTTCTTT. Protein sequence: CSAREGGEAFF.

The V gene is TRBV5-1, the J gene TRBJ2-7; D gene ambiguous. The CDR3 covers 13 residues. V lost 4 bases and J 0 bases, leaving 8 bases between the germline ends. Per germline, CDR1 SGHRS and CDR2 YFSETQ. Here the CDR3 DNA reads TGCGCCAGCAGCGTCCTTCACTCCTACGAGCAGTACTTC. It is translated as CASSVLHSYEQYF.

The chain links TRBV28 to TRBJ2-3; D remains unclear. The V gene lost 6 bases and the J gene lost 6 bases, with 10 bases spanning the gap. The germline V gene encodes CDR1 MDHEN and CDR2 SYDVKM. The CDR3 contains 12 residues. DNA for the CDR3: TGTGCCAGCAGGACCACTTCGGATACGCAGTATTTT. Translating gives CASRTTSDTQYF.

This chain connects TRBV6-1 to TRBJ1-4; D possibly corresponds to TRBD1 (5 bases). V lost 7 bases and J lost 7, with 19 bases in between. The CDR3 has 15 residues. Germline V lookup: CDR1 MNHNS, CDR2 SASEGT. CDR3 sequence: CASNPSYGGSEKLFF. The CDR3 DNA follows: TGTGCCAGCAACCCTTCGTACGGGGGGAGTGAAAAACTGTTTTTT.

This clone was seen at least ten times. This chain links TRBV5-4 with TRBJ1-1, with D maybe TRBD1 (5 bases). The CDR3 totals 13 residues. V shed 4 bases and J shed 0 bases, with 7 bases lying between them. The V gene's germline CDR1 is SGHNT and CDR2 YYREEE (reference sequence). CDR3 in amino acids: CASSTDMNTEAFF. In nucleotides, the CDR3 is TGTGCCAGCAGCACGGACATGAACACTGAAGCTTTCTTT. The full variable domain, in which reference TRBV5-4 and TRBJ1-1 provide the parts outside the CDR3, is ETGVTQSPTHLIKTRGQQVTLRCSSQSGHNTVSWYQQALGQGPQFIFQYYREEENGRGNFPPRFSGLQFPNYSSELNVNALELDDSALYLCASSTDMNTEAFFGQGTRLTVV.

This rearrangement joins TRBV30 to TRBJ2-3; tentative D call: TRBD1 (6 bases). The CDR3 totals 16 residues. V lost 4 bases and J lost 0, with 17 bases in between. The germline CDR1 and CDR2 sequences are GTSNPN and SVGIG (reference sequence). DNA for the CDR3: TGTGCCTGGACCGCTTTAGGGCAGGGGAGCACAGATACGCAGTATTTT. Encoded protein: CAWTALGQGSTDTQYF.

This chain uses TRBV28 with TRBJ1-2; D gene ambiguous. Trimming stripped 6 bases from V and 5 bases from J, with 13 bases between. CDR3 length: 13 residues. Germline CDR1 and CDR2: MDHEN and SYDVKM. DNA of the CDR3: TGTGCCAGCAGGCACGTATCGGGATATGGCTACACCTTC. Its protein product is CASRHVSGYGYTF.

This chain uses TRBV11-3 with TRBJ2-1, with D unclear. Trimming stripped 6 bases from V and 9 bases from J, with 21 bases between. The CDR3 covers 15 residues. From germline, CDR1 is SGHNT and CDR2 YENEEA. CDR3 DNA: TGTGCCAGCAGTTCTAGTATTTTGGGGTCGGGTGAGCAGTTCTTC. Amino acids: CASSSSILGSGEQFF.

As regards this clone: This sequence is one base from a far larger clone and is likely a read error. The chain has TRBV2 and TRBJ1-5; D possibly corresponds to TRBD1 (6 bases). Germline V gene lookup returns CDR1 SNHLY and CDR2 FYNNEI. CDR3 length equals 13 residues. The CDR3 region has the DNA TGTGCCAGCAGAGGGGACAACAATCGGCCCCAGCATTTT. It is translated as CASRGDNNRPQHF.

This clone has more than one count but fewer than ten. This chain connects TRBV7-3 to TRBJ2-2; no firm D call. Trimming shortened V by 4 bases and J by 5 bases, and 11 bases separated the two germline ends. Germline V gene sequence: CDR1 SGHTA, CDR2 FQGTGA. CDR3 size: 14 residues. The CDR3 loop reads CASSSGLGTGELFF. The DNA of the CDR3 is TGTGCCAGCAGCTCCGGGCTGGGGACCGGGGAGCTGTTTTTT.

The chain couples TRBV6-5 to TRBJ1-1; the D gene is possibly TRBD1 (5 bases). This CDR3 has 14 amino acids. Deletions cut 6 bases from V and 3 bases from J, with 14 bases between. Germline CDR1 and CDR2: MNHEY and SVGAGI. CDR3 residues: CASSPQGGYTEAFF. The CDR3 nucleotides read TGTGCCAGCAGCCCGCAGGGAGGCTACACTGAAGCTTTCTTT.

This clone has a single count. V usage is TRBV4-1 and J usage is TRBJ1-6, with D maybe TRBD1 (6 bases). Germline V gives CDR1 MGHRA, CDR2 YSYEKL. V lost 0 bases to trimming and J lost 5 bases, with 11 bases between them. CDR3 size: 16 residues. The CDR3 coding sequence is TGCGCCAGCAGCCAAGAACTCGGGACAAATAATTCACCCCTCCACTTT. As protein: CASSQELGTNNSPLHF.

Many counts were recorded for this clone. This chain uses TRBV4-1 with TRBJ2-1; D remains ambiguous. Between the trimmed V and J ends, which lost 0 bases and 0 bases, there was a span of 12 bases. CDR1 is MGHRA, CDR2 YSYEKL, per germline. The CDR3 contains 17 residues. The CDR3 region has the DNA TGCGCCAGCAGCCAAGATCCGTACGCAGCCTCCTACAATGAGCAGTTCTTC. The encoded protein is CASSQDPYAASYNEQFF.

This chain connects TRBV6-1 to TRBJ1-2; D not resolved. CDR1 MNHNS and CDR2 SASEGT come from the germline V gene. This CDR3 is built from 14 residues. The V and J ends lost 4 bases and 5 bases respectively, with 14 bases between them. The CDR3 sequence is CASSAIRTQYGYTF. The DNA of the CDR3 is TGTGCCAGCAGTGCGATCCGGACCCAATATGGCTACACCTTC.

The rearrangement links TRBV19 to TRBJ2-1; 8 nucleotides agree with TRBD2. The germline V gene encodes CDR1 LNHDA and CDR2 SQIVND (reference sequence). CDR3 length equals 15 residues. V was pared by 4 bases and J by 4 bases, with 6 bases of the junction left unmatched. CDR3 sequence reads: CASSTQGGRYNEQFF. In nucleotides, the CDR3 is TGTGCCAGTAGTACCCAGGGCGGGAGGTACAATGAGCAGTTCTTC.

V and J are TRBV29-1 and TRBJ2-7, with D unresolved. Trimming shortened V by 4 bases and J by 0 bases, and 7 bases separated the two germline ends. Germline CDR1 and CDR2: SQVTM and ANQGSEA. The CDR3 has 12 residues. The CDR3 region has the DNA TGCAGCGTTGGCCTTAGCTCCTACGAGCAGTACTTC. Translating gives CSVGLSSYEQYF.

This clone was recorded many times. The chain is built from TRBV6-6 and TRBJ2-2; 14 bases are a match to TRBD2. V gave up 5 bases and J gave up 5 bases; unmatched junction bases: 1. This CDR3 comprises 15 residues. Germline loops: CDR1 MNHNY, CDR2 SVGAGI (reference sequence). This chain's CDR3 is CASSGLAGGTGELFF. In nucleotides, the CDR3 is TGTGCCAGCAGTGGACTAGCGGGAGGTACCGGGGAGCTGTTTTTT.

The chain couples TRBV6-1 to TRBJ1-5; D unresolved. The V gene lost 1 base and the J gene lost 5 bases, with 0 bases spanning the gap. The CDR3 is made up of 11 amino acids. Germline V lookup: CDR1 MNHNS, CDR2 SASEGT. The CDR3 DNA is TGTGCCAGCAGTGAAGATCAGCCCCAGCATTTT. Its protein is CASSEDQPQHF.

The rearrangement links TRBV7-3 to TRBJ2-3; D perhaps matches TRBD1 (6 bases). Trimming pared 5 bases from V and 5 bases from J, leaving 14 bases between. CDR3 size: 14 residues. Germline V CDR1 and CDR2: SGHTA, FQGTGA. The CDR3 DNA follows: TGTGCCAGCAGCGAAAAACAGGGAGTAGATACGCAGTATTTT. Translated, it gives CASSEKQGVDTQYF.

The chain couples TRBV6-1 to TRBJ2-7; TRBD1 matches 10 bases. Trimming at V came to 10 bases and at J to 5 bases, leaving 11 bases not matched to a gene. This CDR3 is 14 amino acids long. Looked up from germline, CDR1 is MNHNS and CDR2 is SASEGT. CDR3 in amino acids: CATPRDRGTHEQYF. The CDR3 nucleotides read TGTGCCACCCCCCGGGACAGGGGAACCCACGAGCAGTACTTC.

This clone showed up just a few times. The chain combines TRBV11-1 with TRBJ1-3, with unresolved D. Germline V CDR1 and CDR2: SGHAT, FQDESV (reference sequence). The V gene lost 2 bases and the J gene lost 0 bases, with 2 bases spanning the gap. The CDR3 is made up of 13 amino acids. In DNA, the CDR3 is TGTGCCAGCAGCTTAAACTCTGGAAACACCATATATTTT. Residues: CASSLNSGNTIYF.

This clone was recorded a few times. The same CDR3 can be traced to other DNA sequences in this sample. The V gene is TRBV5-1, the J gene TRBJ1-4; weak D call: TRBD1 (6 bases). The CDR3 is 17 amino acids. The V and J ends lost 1 base and 0 bases respectively, with 13 bases between them. Germline V CDR1 and CDR2: SGHRS, YFSETQ. CDR3 amino acids: CASSLSTGLATNEKLFF. As DNA, the CDR3 is TGCGCCAGCAGCTTGTCGACAGGACTAGCAACTAATGAAAAACTGTTTTTT. The full variable domain, its missing parts supplied by reference TRBV5-1 and TRBJ1-4, is KAGVTQTPRYLIKTRGQQVTLSCSPISGHRSVSWYQQTPGQGLQFLFEYFSETQRNKGNFPGRFSGRQFSNSRSEMNVSTLELGDSALYLCASSLSTGLATNEKLFFGSGTQLSVL.

V usage is TRBV6-4 and J usage is TRBJ1-6; 8 nucleotides match TRBD1. The CDR3 runs to 17 residues. V lost 6 bases and J lost 10; bases outside the gene matches: 17. From germline, CDR1 is MRHNA and CDR2 SNTAGT. The CDR3 sequence: CASRKRAWTGRWSPLHF. DNA for the CDR3: TGTGCCAGCAGGAAACGAGCTTGGACAGGGAGATGGTCACCCCTCCACTTT.

The chain carries TRBV28 and TRBJ2-7; maybe TRBD2 (7 bases). Per germline, CDR1 MDHEN and CDR2 SYDVKM. The CDR3 has 18 amino acids. Trimming stripped 5 bases from V and 0 bases from J, with 23 bases between. The CDR3 is CASSLRGIGEGRSYEQYF. The CDR3 bases are TGTGCCAGCAGTCTCAGGGGTATAGGGGAGGGCCGCTCCTACGAGCAGTACTTC. Full variable domain (remainder filled in from reference TRBV28 and TRBJ2-7): DVKVTQSSRYLVKRTGEKVFLECVQDMDHENMFWYRQDPGLGLRLIYFSYDVKMKEKGDIPEGYSVSREKKERFSLILESASTNQTSMYLCASSLRGIGEGRSYEQYFGPGTRLTVT.

As concerns this clone: The same CDR3 can be traced to other DNA sequences in this sample. This chain uses TRBV7-2 with TRBJ2-1, with a weak D call TRBD1 (5 bases). Trimming removed 1 base at V and 6 bases at J, with 7 bases between. The germline gives CDR1 SGHTA, CDR2 FQGNSA. This CDR3 has 13 amino acids. The chain's CDR3 is CASSLGRANEQFF. As DNA, the CDR3 is TGTGCCAGCAGCTTAGGCAGGGCCAATGAGCAGTTCTTC.

A note on this clone: This may be a read error: a much more frequent sequence differs by one nucleotide. The chain has TRBV10-3 and TRBJ2-7; TRBD2 matches at 15 bases. Trimming removed 6 bases from V and 2 bases from J; junction bases left unmatched: 5. This CDR3 region has 16 residues. Germline values: CDR1 ENHRY, CDR2 SYGVKD. CDR3 DNA: TGTGCCATCAGAAAGGGACTAGCGGGAGGCCCCTACGAGCAGTACTTC. It encodes CAIRKGLAGGPYEQYF.

The rearrangement uses TRBV18 and TRBJ1-2, with 7 bases lining up with TRBD1. This CDR3 comprises 14 residues. Germline CDR1 reads KGHSH; CDR2 reads LQKENI. V lost 2 bases, J lost 4 bases, and 4 bases stayed unmatched. The CDR3: CASSPGTDAYGYTF. CDR3 DNA: TGTGCCAGCTCACCAGGGACAGACGCCTATGGCTACACCTTC.

This chain uses TRBV7-9 with TRBJ2-7, with 10 bases lining up with TRBD2. From germline, CDR1 is SEHNR and CDR2 FQNEAQ (reference sequence). This CDR3 is built from 14 residues. The V segment lost 6 bases and the J segment 3 bases; nucleotides outside the gene matches: 5. In DNA form, the CDR3 reads TGTGCCAGCAGAACCGGGACTAGCGACTACGAGCAGTACTTC. Residues: CASRTGTSDYEQYF.

This clone was seen only once. This chain uses TRBV14 with TRBJ1-1; D is unresolved. The CDR3 consists of 16 residues. V dropped 5 bases and J dropped 1 base, with 17 bases sitting between them. Germline V gene sequence: CDR1 SGHDN, CDR2 FVKESK. The DNA of the CDR3 is TGTGCCAGCAGCAAAGGTCGGACGGGCCCGAACACTGAAGCTTTCTTT. Translation: CASSKGRTGPNTEAFF.

The chain couples TRBV5-4 to TRBJ2-7; D unresolved. The CDR3 is 14 amino acids. Per germline, CDR1 SGHNT and CDR2 YYREEE (reference sequence). Trimming shortened V by 0 bases and J by 3 bases, and 10 bases separated the two germline ends. CDR3 DNA: TGTGCCAGCAGCTTGGAACTACATGGCTACGAGCAGTACTTC. Translated, it gives CASSLELHGYEQYF.